This T cell receptor (beta chain) was sequenced for a study of Graves' ophthalmopathy and Graves' hyperthyroidism. As to this clonotype: Its cognate antigen is unknown.

Whole-study findings and limits: Blood also held most thyroid clonotypes expanded above 0.001 frequency.

Scientists amplified the TCR beta CDR3 regions from RNA transcripts. HTBI primers served in a first-round RT-PCR, which a second-round multiplex PCR followed. TCRdb processed the multiplex PCR reads anew with MiXCR; each CDR3 protein has one entry. Among around 400,000 distinct CDR3 sequences listed, over 20% were seen once. The CDR3 covers 15 residues. Looked up from germline, CDR1 is SGHTA and CDR2 is FQGNSA. V dropped 3 bases and J dropped 0 bases, with 11 bases sitting between them. The sequenced sample consisted of peripheral blood. V is TRBV7-2 and J is TRBJ1-1; no clear D. The sequence derives from a woman between 18 and 29 years old with stable Graves' hyperthyroidism. CDR3 coding DNA: TGTGCCAGCAGCTTTGTCGGCGGAGTGAACACTGAAGCTTTCTTT. It encodes CASSFVGGVNTEAFF.